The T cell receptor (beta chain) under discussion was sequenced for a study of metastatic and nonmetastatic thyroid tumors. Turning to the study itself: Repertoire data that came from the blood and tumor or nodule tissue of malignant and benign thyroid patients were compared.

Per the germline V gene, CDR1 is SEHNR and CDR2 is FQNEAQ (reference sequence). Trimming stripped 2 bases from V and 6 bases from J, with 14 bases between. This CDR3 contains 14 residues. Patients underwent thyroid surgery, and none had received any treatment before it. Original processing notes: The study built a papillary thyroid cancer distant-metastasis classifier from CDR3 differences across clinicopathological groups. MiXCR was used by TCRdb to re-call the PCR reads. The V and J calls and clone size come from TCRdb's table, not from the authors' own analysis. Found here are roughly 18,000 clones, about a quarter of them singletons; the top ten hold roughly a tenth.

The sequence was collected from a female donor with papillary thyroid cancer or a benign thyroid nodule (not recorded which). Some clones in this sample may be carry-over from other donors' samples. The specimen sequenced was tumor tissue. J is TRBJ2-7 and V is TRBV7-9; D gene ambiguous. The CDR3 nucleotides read TGTGCCAGCAGCTTACACAGCGTGAGTTTCGAGCAGTACTTC. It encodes CASSLHSVSFEQYF.